The rows below give T cell receptor beta chains drawn from one sample of a study of T cells in Graves' hyperthyroidism and ophthalmopathy. MiXCR, applied by TCRdb to the multiplex PCR reads, yields one record per CDR3 protein. The profile shows 300,000 to 400,000 distinct CDR3 sequences, around 23% of them singletons. The sequenced sample consisted of blood. The receptors stem from a woman between 45 and 60 years old with Graves' hyperthyroidism. CDR3s include the opening cysteine and the closing phenylalanine or tryptophan. Fields, in order: D gene, V gene, J gene, clone size, CDR3 protein, CDR3 DNA. The D gene is left open where the match is weak. Some rows have no size entry. The others give once, few or many, or a class for an expanded clone.

NA,TRBV3-1,TRBJ1-2,many,CASSQAPVSEGYTF,TGTGCCAGCAGCCAAGCGCCCGTTTCGGAAGGCTACACCTTC
TRBD2,TRBV2,TRBJ2-1,many,CASGGGSYNEQFF,TGTGCGTCGGGGGGGGGCTCCTACAATGAGCAGTTCTTC
TRBD2,TRBV7-3,TRBJ2-2,many,CASSPGTINTGELFF,TGTGCCAGCAGCCCTGGGACTATAAACACCGGGGAGCTGTTTTTT
TRBD2,TRBV28,TRBJ2-5,NA,CASSFPLAGGKETQYF,TGTGCCAGCAGTTTCCCACTAGCGGGAGGGAAAGAGACCCAGTACTTC
NA,TRBV20-1,TRBJ1-2,NA,CSARDGRGYGYTF,TGCAGTGCTAGAGATGGCAGGGGTTATGGCTACACCTTC
NA,TRBV20-1,TRBJ2-7,many,CSAREAGVGEQYF,TGCAGTGCTAGAGAGGCAGGGGTGGGCGAGCAGTACTTC
TRBD2,TRBV28,TRBJ2-3,many,CASRLSGIHGDTQYF,TGTGCCAGCAGACTAAGCGGGATCCACGGGGATACGCAGTATTTT
TRBD1,TRBV5-1,TRBJ2-1,many,CASKGTGRNEQFF,TGCGCCAGCAAAGGGACAGGGCGCAATGAGCAGTTCTTC
NA,TRBV20-1,TRBJ1-5,many,CSAAEGANNQPQHF,TGCAGTGCGGCGGAAGGGGCGAACAATCAGCCCCAGCATTTT
NA,TRBV30,TRBJ2-7,many,CAWSPLSYEQYF,TGTGCCTGGAGTCCTCTGAGCTACGAGCAGTACTTC
NA,TRBV6-1,TRBJ2-7,few,CASSSPGINEQYF,TGTGCCAGCAGCTCCCCCGGGATCAACGAGCAGTACTTC
TRBD1,TRBV19,TRBJ1-1,NA,CASGRGLGNTEAFF,TGTGCCAGTGGCAGGGGGCTCGGGAACACTGAAGCTTTCTTT
TRBD2,TRBV15,TRBJ2-7,many,CATRGTSENYEQYF,TGTGCCACCCGCGGGACTAGCGAAAACTACGAGCAGTACTTC
NA,TRBV11-1,TRBJ1-3,many,CASSLLDSGNTIYF,TGTGCCAGCAGCTTACTGGACTCTGGAAACACCATATATTTT
NA,TRBV7-2,TRBJ2-3,many,CASSPQLASRTDTQYF,TGTGCCAGCAGCCCTCAACTGGCTAGCAGAACAGATACGCAGTATTTT
NA,TRBV7-7,TRBJ2-1,many,CASSSALEGYNEQFF,TGTGCTAGCAGCTCCGCACTGGAGGGTTACAATGAGCAGTTCTTC
NA,TRBV12-3/TRBV12-4,TRBJ2-7,many,CASSPGARGLREQYF,TGTGCCAGCAGTCCGGGGGCTAGGGGGTTGAGGGAGCAGTACTTC
NA,TRBV30,TRBJ2-2,many,CAWSGQGGTGELFF,TGTGCCTGGAGTGGGCAGGGGGGCACCGGGGAGCTGTTTTTT
NA,TRBV12-3/TRBV12-4,TRBJ1-1,many,CASMITVNTEAFF,TGTGCCAGCATGATAACAGTGAACACTGAAGCTTTCTTT
NA,TRBV29-1,TRBJ2-7,few,CSVGPGEEQYF,TGCAGCGTTGGGCCCGGGGAGGAGCAGTACTTC
TRBD2,TRBV6-1,TRBJ2-7,NA,CASSERTSGRKDEQYF,TGTGCCAGCAGTGAAAGGACTAGCGGGAGGAAGGACGAGCAGTACTTC
NA,TRBV11-3,TRBJ2-7,NA,CASSTYEGREQYF,TGTGCCAGCAGCACTTACGAGGGACGGGAGCAGTACTTC
TRBD1,TRBV30,TRBJ1-2,many,CAWSIQGSYGYTF,TGTGCCTGGAGCATACAGGGGAGCTATGGCTACACCTTC
NA,TRBV2,TRBJ1-1,few,CASSYSLSGQGEAFF,TGTGCCAGCAGTTACTCTTTGTCGGGGCAGGGGGAAGCTTTCTTT
TRBD1,TRBV6-1,TRBJ1-1,many,CASSPWTGSNTEAFF,TGTGCCAGCAGTCCCTGGACAGGATCGAACACTGAAGCTTTCTTT
TRBD2,TRBV20-1,TRBJ2-1,many,CSARETSGRANEQFF,TGCAGTGCTAGAGAGACTAGCGGGAGGGCCAATGAGCAGTTCTTC
TRBD2,TRBV2,TRBJ2-7,NA,CASSEALTTSDYEQYF,TGTGCCAGCAGTGAAGCGCTTACGACTAGCGACTACGAGCAGTACTTC
NA,TRBV7-6,TRBJ2-2,few,CASSFYHSGGELFF,TGTGCCAGCAGCTTTTACCATTCCGGCGGGGAGCTGTTTTTT
NA,TRBV20-1,TRBJ2-7,NA,CSARVGGPKEQYF,TGCAGTGCCCGAGTGGGGGGGCCGAAAGAGCAGTACTTC
NA,TRBV30,TRBJ2-5,many,CAFFPRREETQYF,TGTGCCTTCTTCCCCCGACGGGAAGAGACCCAGTACTTC
NA,TRBV3-1,TRBJ1-3,NA,CASSRGPLSGNTIYF,TGTGCCAGCAGCCGCGGTCCATTATCCGGAAACACCATATATTTT
TRBD1,TRBV27,TRBJ2-4,few,CASSPTIGGTGSTKNIQYF,TGTGCCAGCAGTCCGACTATTGGCGGGACAGGGTCTACCAAAAACATTCAGTACTTC
NA,TRBV27,TRBJ2-3,many,CASRIQRTDTQYF,TGTGCCAGCCGGATACAGAGAACAGATACGCAGTATTTT
NA,TRBV5-1,TRBJ2-3,NA,CASSLGRQALATDTQYF,TGTGCCAGCAGCTTAGGCAGACAGGCTTTAGCCACAGATACGCAGTATTTT
NA,TRBV7-6,TRBJ2-7,many,CASSLASWGEQYF,TGTGCCAGCAGCTTAGCTAGTTGGGGGGAGCAGTACTTC
TRBD1,TRBV7-6,TRBJ1-1,many,CASSSRAGGANTEAFF,TGTGCCAGCAGCTCGAGGGCAGGGGGCGCGAACACTGAAGCTTTCTTT
NA,TRBV10-3,TRBJ2-5,NA,CAISEPRSAETQYF,TGTGCCATCAGTGAGCCCCGTTCGGCAGAGACCCAGTACTTC
NA,TRBV6-1,TRBJ2-3,NA,CASRTGLDTQYF,TGTGCCAGCAGGACAGGCTTAGATACGCAGTATTTT
NA,TRBV12-3/TRBV12-4,TRBJ1-2,NA,CASSLGRTTNNYGYTF,TGTGCCAGCAGTTTAGGCCGAACGACAAATAACTATGGCTACACCTTC
NA,TRBV20-1,TRBJ2-3,many,CSARNRGTIYTDTQYF,TGCAGTGCTAGGAATCGGGGGACGATCTACACAGATACGCAGTATTTT
NA,TRBV7-2,TRBJ1-2,many,CASTTVSHGYTF,TGTGCCAGCACCACGGTTTCCCATGGCTACACCTTC
NA,TRBV12-3/TRBV12-4,TRBJ2-1,many,CASTRLEGWYNEQFF,TGTGCCAGCACCCGGTTGGAGGGTTGGTACAATGAGCAGTTCTTC
TRBD2,TRBV12-3/TRBV12-4,TRBJ2-2,many,CASSSPKGLALSGELFF,TGTGCCAGCAGCTCACCGAAAGGACTAGCACTTTCCGGGGAGCTGTTTTTT
NA,TRBV6-1,TRBJ1-2,many,CASSTAGAPHGYTF,TGTGCCAGCAGTACCGCAGGGGCCCCCCATGGCTACACCTTC
NA,TRBV5-6,TRBJ2-7,many,CASSLVGLRDTSYEQYF,TGTGCCAGCAGCTTGGTGGGGTTGCGGGACACATCCTACGAGCAGTACTTC
NA,TRBV30,TRBJ1-1,NA,CAWSRQVSTEAFF,TGTGCCTGGAGTCGTCAGGTGTCCACTGAAGCTTTCTTT
TRBD1,TRBV20-1,TRBJ2-3,few,CSARDLWARTGHTDTQYF,TGCAGTGCTAGAGATCTTTGGGCGCGGACAGGGCACACAGATACGCAGTATTTT
NA,TRBV20-1,TRBJ2-7,NA,CSVQHDRNLYEQYF,TGCAGTGTCCAGCACGACAGGAATCTCTACGAGCAGTACTTC
TRBD1,TRBV7-9,TRBJ1-2,NA,CASRTGQGFSTF,TGTGCCAGCAGGACGGGACAGGGCTTTTCCACCTTC
NA,TRBV3-1,TRBJ2-2,NA,CASSQTSTGELFF,TGTGCCAGCAGCCAAACAAGCACCGGGGAGCTGTTTTTT
TRBD1,TRBV4-2,TRBJ2-1,many,CASSQEERQGAGEQFF,TGTGCCAGCAGCCAAGAAGAACGACAGGGGGCGGGTGAGCAGTTCTTC